One and the same sample provided the 22 T cell receptor beta chains below, sequenced in a study of blood T cell repertoires in COVID-19. The assay was immunoSEQ multiplex PCR, and TCRdb's table has in-frame clones only and misses some. The profile covers 250,000 to 350,000 clones, with around 89% appearing a single time and approximately 3% taken by the ten largest. The sample consisted of PBMCs or T cells enriched from blood (not recorded which). These receptors originate from a woman aged 50 to 60 who had recovered from COVID-19.

This chain uses TRBV9 with TRBJ2-3, with 7 bases aligning to TRBD2. CDR1 and CDR2 from the germline V gene are SGDLS and YYNGEE. This CDR3 is 14 amino acids long. The V and J ends lost 4 bases and 0 bases, in that order; junction bases with no gene match: 2. The CDR3, as DNA: TGTGCCAGCAGCCATAGCGGGAGCACAGATACGCAGTATTTT. Translating gives CASSHSGSTDTQYF.

The gene calls are TRBV10-1 and TRBJ1-2, with 10 bases identical to TRBD1. Germline values: CDR1 WNHNN, CDR2 SYGVQD (reference sequence). V lost 3 bases to trimming and J lost 6 bases; unmatched junction nucleotides: 10. This CDR3 region has 16 residues. The CDR3 coding sequence is TGCGCCAGCAGTGATAAACAGCGTGGGACAGGGGATGGCTACACCTTC. Translation: CASSDKQRGTGDGYTF.

The chain uses TRBV7-9 and TRBJ1-3, with 10 nucleotides matching TRBD1. Germline-derived CDR1 and CDR2 are SEHNR and FQNEAQ (reference sequence). This CDR3 contains 17 residues. The V and J ends lost 5 bases and 0 bases, in that order; junction bases with no gene match: 7. CDR3 loop: CASSPRTGGNSGNTIYF. The CDR3, as DNA: TGTGCCAGCAGCCCACGGACAGGGGGTAACTCTGGAAACACCATATATTTT.

This clone came up once. The chain carries TRBV6-5 and TRBJ1-1; weak D call: TRBD1 (6 bases). This CDR3 has 11 residues. V was cut by 6 bases and J by 5 bases, with 7 bases left in between. Germline loops: CDR1 MNHEY, CDR2 SVGAGI. The CDR3 bases are TGTGCCAGCAGCGACAGGACTGAAGCTTTCTTT. It specifies CASSDRTEAFF.

The chain combines TRBV5-1 with TRBJ2-3; 8 positions agree with TRBD1. J lost 1 base, V lost 1 base, and 2 bases had no gene match. From germline, CDR1 is SGHRS and CDR2 YFSETQ. This CDR3 is built from 15 residues. The CDR3 spells CASSLLGQGTDTQYF. The CDR3 DNA is TGCGCCAGCAGCTTGTTGGGACAGGGCACAGATACGCAGTATTTT. The whole variable domain, filled in from reference TRBV5-1 and TRBJ2-3, reads KAGVTQTPRYLIKTRGQQVTLSCSPISGHRSVSWYQQTPGQGLQFLFEYFSETQRNKGNFPGRFSGRQFSNSRSEMNVSTLELGDSALYLCASSLLGQGTDTQYFGPGTRLTVL.

The rearrangement links TRBV7-9 to TRBJ1-1; TRBD1 agrees at 10 bases. The CDR3 covers 13 residues. CDR1 is SEHNR and CDR2 is FQNEAQ in the germline V gene (reference sequence). The ends lost 4 bases at V and 11 bases at J; junction bases unmatched: 7. Here the CDR3 DNA reads TGTGCCAGCAGCTCGGCGACAGGGGGCTCGGCTTTCTTT. It specifies CASSSATGGSAFF.

The chain couples TRBV28 to TRBJ1-3, with D perhaps matching TRBD1 (5 bases). The CDR3 has 16 residues. Trimming stripped 3 bases from V and 0 bases from J, with 12 bases between. Germline values: CDR1 MDHEN, CDR2 SYDVKM. CDR3 in amino acids: CASSFGGINSGNTIYF. CDR3 nucleotide sequence: TGTGCCAGCAGTTTCGGGGGGATCAACTCTGGAAACACCATATATTTT.

CDR3 region: CASSLRTGGGFLGYTF. The CDR3 region has the DNA TGTGCCAGCAGTTTAAGGACAGGGGGTGGGTTCTTAGGCTACACCTTC. The chain uses TRBV28 and TRBJ1-2; 10 bases are shared with TRBD1. The V segment lost 2 bases and the J segment 8 bases; nucleotides outside the gene matches: 11. This CDR3 is 16 amino acids long. Germline values: CDR1 MDHEN, CDR2 SYDVKM.

This chain links TRBV20-1 with TRBJ2-3; 9 bases fit TRBD2. Germline CDR1 and CDR2: DFQATT and SNEGSKA (reference sequence). The CDR3 covers 13 residues. After removal of 3 bases from V and 8 bases from J, the junction contained 6 bases not matched to a gene. The CDR3 sequence is CSASVAGVGTQYF. The CDR3 DNA sequence: TGCAGTGCTAGTGTAGCGGGAGTGGGTACGCAGTATTTT.

The J gene is TRBJ1-4, the V gene TRBV9; tentatively, D is TRBD1 (5 bases). The CDR3 sequence is 16 residues long. With 3 bases removed from V and 8 bases from J, the gap between germline ends came to 20 bases. CDR1 and CDR2 from the germline V gene are SGDLS and YYNGEE. The CDR3 loop is CASSAHQQAVREKLFF. CDR3 bases: TGTGCCAGCAGCGCACACCAACAGGCAGTTAGAGAAAAACTGTTTTTT. The full variable domain, its missing parts supplied by reference TRBV9 and TRBJ1-4, is DSGVTQTPKHLITATGQRVTLRCSPRSGDLSVYWYQQSLDQGLQFLIQYYNGEERAKGNILERFSAQQFPDLHSELNLSSLELGDSALYFCASSAHQQAVREKLFFGSGTQLSVL.

The CDR3 spells CASSPGQGAYNEQFF. The CDR3 DNA follows: TGTGCCAGCAGTCCGGGACAGGGGGCTTACAATGAGCAGTTCTTC. This sequence joins TRBV6-5 and TRBJ2-1; 12 bases fit TRBD1. Germline lookup yields CDR1 MNHEY and CDR2 SVGAGI. This CDR3 contains 15 residues. Germline trimming cut 5 bases from V and 4 bases from J; bases unmatched to any gene: 3.

The V and J genes are TRBV18 and TRBJ2-3, with 12 bases matching TRBD2. The CDR3 sequence is 19 residues long. J was trimmed by 0 bases and V by 3 bases; bases with no gene match: 10. In germline, CDR1 is KGHSH, CDR2 LQKENI. In DNA form, the CDR3 reads TGTGCCAGCTCACCGACTACTAGCGGGAGGTCATCTAGCACAGATACGCAGTATTTT. Its protein is CASSPTTSGRSSSTDTQYF.

The rearrangement uses TRBV19 and TRBJ2-2, with 14 positions matching TRBD2. This CDR3 region has 15 residues. The V gene's germline CDR1 is LNHDA and CDR2 SQIVND (reference sequence). Losses at the gene ends were 5 bases for V and 9 bases for J; bases not matched to a gene: 5. CDR3 bases: TGTGCCAGTAGTCCCAGACTAGCGGGAGGGCGGGAGCTGTTTTTT. Residues: CASSPRLAGGRELFF.

J is TRBJ2-7 and V is TRBV12-3 or TRBV12-4; TRBD2 agrees at 11 bases. With 4 bases clipped from V and 6 bases from J, the junction kept 2 bases outside the gene matches. This CDR3 comprises 13 residues. The CDR3 here is CASSSGLAGEQYF. The CDR3 DNA reads TGTGCCAGCAGTTCTGGACTAGCGGGCGAGCAGTACTTC.

The rearrangement joins TRBV28 to TRBJ1-5, with 7 bases that match TRBD1. The CDR3 runs to 15 residues. V gave up 6 bases and J gave up 2 bases; unmatched junction bases: 7. Germline V gene lookup returns CDR1 MDHEN and CDR2 SYDVKM. The CDR3 loop reads CASRSGDRGNQPQHF. In nucleotides, the CDR3 is TGTGCCAGCAGATCGGGAGACAGGGGCAATCAGCCCCAGCATTTT.

The V and J genes are TRBV10-3 and TRBJ1-5; D not certain. Trimming pared 4 bases from V and 8 bases from J, leaving 12 bases between. CDR1 is ENHRY, CDR2 SYGVKD, per germline. This CDR3 is built from 13 residues. In nucleotides, the CDR3 is TGTGCCATCAGTGCGGACTTCAAGGAGCCCCAGCATTTT. Protein product: CAISADFKEPQHF.

The chain couples TRBV6-5 to TRBJ2-7; 7 bases match TRBD2. Germline trimming cut 6 bases from V and 3 bases from J; bases unmatched to any gene: 5. The germline CDR1 and CDR2 sequences are MNHEY and SVGAGI. The CDR3 runs 13 residues. The CDR3: CASSGGTSYEQYF. The CDR3 DNA follows: TGTGCCAGCAGCGGGGGGACCAGCTACGAGCAGTACTTC.

V and J are TRBV7-2 and TRBJ1-5, with 7 bases identical to TRBD1. V gave up 2 bases and J gave up 6 bases; unmatched junction bases: 10. The germline CDR1 and CDR2 sequences are SGHTA and FQGNSA. The CDR3 consists of 16 residues. The CDR3 bases are TGTGCCAGCAGCTTAAGACAGGGCTGGGGAGTTCAGCCCCAGCATTTT. It translates to CASSLRQGWGVQPQHF.

V and J are TRBV7-9 and TRBJ1-2; 10 nucleotides align to TRBD1. Per the germline V gene, CDR1 is SEHNR and CDR2 is FQNEAQ (reference sequence). The junction had 8 bases not matched to a gene; V was cut back by 5 bases and J by 8 bases. The CDR3 is 14 amino acids. The CDR3 DNA is TGTGCCAGCAGCCCGTGGGACAGGGGAGGAGGCTACACCTTC. It yields the protein CASSPWDRGGGYTF.

The V gene is TRBV4-3, the J gene TRBJ1-2; TRBD1 matches 8 bases. The ends lost 0 bases at V and 2 bases at J; junction bases unmatched: 8. This CDR3 spans 17 amino acids. Germline-derived CDR1 and CDR2 are LGHNA and YSLEER. In DNA form, the CDR3 reads TGCGCCAGCAGCCAAGATCTTGCAGGGGGCCTCAACTATGGCTACACCTTC. It translates to CASSQDLAGGLNYGYTF.

The V call is TRBV19, the J call TRBJ2-1; D unresolved. V was trimmed by 1 base and J by 6 bases, leaving 13 bases between them. This CDR3 is built from 15 residues. Germline loops: CDR1 LNHDA, CDR2 SQIVND (reference sequence). The CDR3 DNA reads TGTGCCAGTAGTATAGTAACGGTGAAGTCCAATGAGCAGTTCTTC. Its translation is CASSIVTVKSNEQFF.

The chain recombines TRBV7-2 with TRBJ1-3; 11 nucleotides line up with TRBD1. Trimming cost V 3 bases and J 2 bases; bases outside gene matches: 6. This CDR3 is built from 17 residues. CDR1 and CDR2 (germline): SGHTA, FQGNSA. The CDR3: CASSLAGTGGAGNTIYF. CDR3 nucleotides: TGTGCCAGCAGCTTGGCCGGGACAGGGGGGGCTGGAAACACCATATATTTT.